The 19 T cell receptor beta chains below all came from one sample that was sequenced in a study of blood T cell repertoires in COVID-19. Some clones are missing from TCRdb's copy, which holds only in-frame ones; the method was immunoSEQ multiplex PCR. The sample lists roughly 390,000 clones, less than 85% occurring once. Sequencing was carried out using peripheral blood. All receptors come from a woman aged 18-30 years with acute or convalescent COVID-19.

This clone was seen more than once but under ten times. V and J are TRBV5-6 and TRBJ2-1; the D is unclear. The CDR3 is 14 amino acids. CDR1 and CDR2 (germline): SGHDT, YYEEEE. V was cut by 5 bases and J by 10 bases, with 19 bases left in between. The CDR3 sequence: CASRELQVTKEQFF. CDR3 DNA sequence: TGTGCCAGCAGGGAACTGCAGGTTACGAAGGAGCAGTTCTTC.

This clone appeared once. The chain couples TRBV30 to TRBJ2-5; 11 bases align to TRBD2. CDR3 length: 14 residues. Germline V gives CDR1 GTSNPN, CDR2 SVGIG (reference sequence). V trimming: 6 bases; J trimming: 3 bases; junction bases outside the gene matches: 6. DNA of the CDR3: TGTGCCTGCTCACCGGGACTAGCGGAAGAGACCCAGTACTTC. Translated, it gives CACSPGLAEETQYF.

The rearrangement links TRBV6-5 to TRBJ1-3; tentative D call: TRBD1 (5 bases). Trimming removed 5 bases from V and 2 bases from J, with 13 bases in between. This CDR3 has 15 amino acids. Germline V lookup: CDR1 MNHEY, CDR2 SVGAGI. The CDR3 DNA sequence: TGTGCCAGCAGTCCGACAGTTGATGCTGGAAACACCATATATTTT. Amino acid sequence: CASSPTVDAGNTIYF.

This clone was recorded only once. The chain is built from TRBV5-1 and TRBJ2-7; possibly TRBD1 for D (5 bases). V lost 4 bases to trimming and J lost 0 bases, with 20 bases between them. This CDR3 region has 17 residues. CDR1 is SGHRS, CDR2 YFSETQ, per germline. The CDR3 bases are TGCGCCAGCAGCCAAAGCATAGGACAAGCCAGCTCCTACGAGCAGTACTTC. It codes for CASSQSIGQASSYEQYF.

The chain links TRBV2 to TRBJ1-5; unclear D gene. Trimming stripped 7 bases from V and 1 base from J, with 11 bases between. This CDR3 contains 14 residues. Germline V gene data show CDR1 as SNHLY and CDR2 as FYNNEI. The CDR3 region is CASNFGASNQPQHF. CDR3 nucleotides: TGTGCCAGCAACTTCGGTGCCAGCAATCAGCCCCAGCATTTT.

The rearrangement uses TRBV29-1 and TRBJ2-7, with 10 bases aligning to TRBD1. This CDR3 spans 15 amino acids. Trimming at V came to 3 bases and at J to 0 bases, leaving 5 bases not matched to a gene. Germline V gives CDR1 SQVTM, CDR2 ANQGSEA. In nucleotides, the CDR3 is TGCAGCGTTGAGGGACAGGGGCCCGACTCCTACGAGCAGTACTTC. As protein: CSVEGQGPDSYEQYF.

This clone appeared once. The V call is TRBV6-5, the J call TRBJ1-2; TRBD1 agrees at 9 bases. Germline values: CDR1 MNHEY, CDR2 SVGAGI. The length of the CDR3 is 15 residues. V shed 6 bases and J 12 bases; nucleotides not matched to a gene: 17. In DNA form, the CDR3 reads TGTGCCAGCAGAGGACAAACAGGGGGCGGAAGCGGTCACACCTTC. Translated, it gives CASRGQTGGGSGHTF.

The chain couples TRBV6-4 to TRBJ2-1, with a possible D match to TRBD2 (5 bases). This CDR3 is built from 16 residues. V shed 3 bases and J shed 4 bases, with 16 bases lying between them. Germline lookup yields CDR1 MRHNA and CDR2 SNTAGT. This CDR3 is CASSEEPIEGYNEQFF. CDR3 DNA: TGTGCCAGCAGTGAGGAGCCTATCGAGGGTTACAATGAGCAGTTCTTC.

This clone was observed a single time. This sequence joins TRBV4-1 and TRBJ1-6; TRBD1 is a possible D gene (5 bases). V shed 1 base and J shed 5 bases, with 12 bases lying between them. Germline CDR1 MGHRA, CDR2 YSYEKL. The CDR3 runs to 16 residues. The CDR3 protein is CASSQVQGSDNSPLHF. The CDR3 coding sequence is TGCGCCAGCAGCCAAGTTCAGGGTTCGGATAATTCACCCCTCCACTTT.

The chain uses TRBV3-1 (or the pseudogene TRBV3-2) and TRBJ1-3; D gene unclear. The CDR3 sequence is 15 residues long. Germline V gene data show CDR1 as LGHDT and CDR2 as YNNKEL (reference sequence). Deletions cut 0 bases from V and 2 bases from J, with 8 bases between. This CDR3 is CASSQDGGPGNTIYF. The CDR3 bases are TGTGCCAGCAGCCAAGATGGCGGTCCTGGAAACACCATATATTTT.

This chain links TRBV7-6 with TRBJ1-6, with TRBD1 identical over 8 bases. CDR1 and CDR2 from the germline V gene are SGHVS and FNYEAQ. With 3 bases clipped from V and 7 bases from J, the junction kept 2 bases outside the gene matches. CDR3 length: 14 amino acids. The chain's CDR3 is CASSFRQGNSPLHF. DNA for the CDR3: TGTGCCAGCAGCTTTAGACAGGGGAATTCACCCCTCCACTTT.

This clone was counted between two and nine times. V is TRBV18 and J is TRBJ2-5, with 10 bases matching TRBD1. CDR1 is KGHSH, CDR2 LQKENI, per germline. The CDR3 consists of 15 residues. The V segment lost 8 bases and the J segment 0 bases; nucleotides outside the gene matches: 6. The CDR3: CASDPTGGNQETQYF. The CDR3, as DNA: TGTGCCAGCGATCCGACAGGGGGCAACCAAGAGACCCAGTACTTC.

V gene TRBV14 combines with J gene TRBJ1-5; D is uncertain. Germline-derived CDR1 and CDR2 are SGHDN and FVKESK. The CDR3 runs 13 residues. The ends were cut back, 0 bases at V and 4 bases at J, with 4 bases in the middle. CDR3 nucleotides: TGTGCCAGCAGCCAAGAGGCTAATCAGCCCCAGCATTTT. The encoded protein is CASSQEANQPQHF. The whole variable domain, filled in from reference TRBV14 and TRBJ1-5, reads EAGVTQFPSHSVIEKGQTVTLRCDPISGHDNLYWYRRVMGKEIKFLLHFVKESKQDESGMPNNRFLAERTGGTYSTLKVQPAELEDSGVYFCASSQEANQPQHFGDGTRLSIL.

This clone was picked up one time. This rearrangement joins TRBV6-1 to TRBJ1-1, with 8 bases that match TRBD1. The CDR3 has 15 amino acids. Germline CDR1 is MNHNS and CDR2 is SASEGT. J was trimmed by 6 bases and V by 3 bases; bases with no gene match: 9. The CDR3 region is CASSDLGRGLSEAFF. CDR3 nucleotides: TGTGCCAGCAGTGATCTCGGCAGGGGGCTCTCTGAAGCTTTCTTT.

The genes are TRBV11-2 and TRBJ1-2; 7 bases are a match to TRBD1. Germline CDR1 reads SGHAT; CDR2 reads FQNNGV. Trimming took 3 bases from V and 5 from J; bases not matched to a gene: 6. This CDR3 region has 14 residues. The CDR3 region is CASSLTGTDYGYTF. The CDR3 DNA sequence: TGTGCCAGCAGCTTGACCGGGACAGATTATGGCTACACCTTC.

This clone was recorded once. The CDR3 DNA is TGTGCCAGTTCCTCAGCCCGGGACAGGGGGCATAACTACGAGCAGTACTTC. It translates to CASSSARDRGHNYEQYF. The V call is TRBV19, the J call TRBJ2-7; 12 nucleotides line up with TRBD1. The CDR3 loop spans 17 amino acids. Germline CDR1 is LNHDA and CDR2 is SQIVND (reference sequence). With V trimmed by 8 bases and J by 3 bases, 14 bases remained unmatched.

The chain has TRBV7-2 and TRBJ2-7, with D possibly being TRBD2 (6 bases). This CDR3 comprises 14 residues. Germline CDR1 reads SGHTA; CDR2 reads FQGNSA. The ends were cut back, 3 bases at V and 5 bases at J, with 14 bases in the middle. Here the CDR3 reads CASSFGGRRDEQYF. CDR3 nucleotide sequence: TGTGCCAGCAGCTTTGGGGGGAGACGAGACGAGCAGTACTTC. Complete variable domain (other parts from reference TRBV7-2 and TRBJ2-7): GAGVSQSPSNKVTEKGKDVELRCDPISGHTALYWYRQSLGQGLEFLIYFQGNSAPDKSGLPSDRFSAERTGGSVSTLTIQRTQQEDSAVYLCASSFGGRRDEQYFGPGTRLTVT.

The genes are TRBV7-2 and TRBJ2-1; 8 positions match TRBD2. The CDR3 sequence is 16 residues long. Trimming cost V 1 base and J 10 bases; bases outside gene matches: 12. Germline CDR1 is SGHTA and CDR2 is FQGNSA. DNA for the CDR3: TGTGCCAGCAGCTTAGGTGTGGGACTAGGACTCTGGGAGCAGTTCTTC. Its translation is CASSLGVGLGLWEQFF.

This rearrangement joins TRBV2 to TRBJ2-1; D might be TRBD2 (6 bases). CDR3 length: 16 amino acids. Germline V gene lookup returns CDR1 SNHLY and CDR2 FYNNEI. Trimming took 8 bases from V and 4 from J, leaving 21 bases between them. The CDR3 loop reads CASLGTAGRVYNEQFF. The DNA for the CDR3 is TGTGCCAGCCTCGGGACCGCGGGAAGGGTTTACAATGAGCAGTTCTTC.